This is a list of T cell receptor beta chains from one sample in a study of relationships among human T cell subsets. TCRdb analysed the multiplex PCR reads with MiXCR anew, one entry per CDR3 protein. The table has roughly 13,000 distinct CDR3 sequences, approximately 67% seen once. Sequencing was carried out using CD4+ Th1 cells sorted from blood. The source of these receptors is a man aged 35-49 years in good health. The CDR3 runs from the conserved cysteine through the conserved F or W. The order of the fields is D gene, V gene, clone size, J gene, CDR3 protein, CDR3 DNA. The D gene is left open where the match is weak. Size is omitted from some rows. Given values are once, few, many or a class for expanded clones.

>TRBD1|TRBV29-1|NA|TRBJ1-3
CSVRDSIFSGNTIYF
TGCAGCGTCCGGGACAGCATTTTCTCTGGAAACACCATATATTTT
>NA|TRBV11-2|NA|TRBJ2-3
CASSLEGVSTDTQYF
TGTGCCAGCAGCTTAGAAGGTGTGAGCACAGATACGCAGTATTTT
>NA|TRBV7-9|NA|TRBJ1-5
CASSFHNQPQHF
TGTGCCAGCAGCTTCCACAATCAGCCCCAGCATTTT
>NA|TRBV10-3|NA|TRBJ2-7
CAISESNPLVGGSEQYF
TGTGCCATCAGTGAGTCCAACCCCCTTGTTGGTGGGAGTGAGCAGTACTTC
>TRBD1|TRBV28|NA|TRBJ1-5
CASSSNGQGGQPQHF
TGTGCCAGCAGTTCCAACGGACAGGGAGGGCAGCCCCAGCATTTT
>TRBD1|TRBV20-1|NA|TRBJ1-2
CSARDLPGQEIYGYTF
TGCAGTGCTAGAGATCTTCCGGGACAGGAGATTTATGGCTACACCTTC
>NA|TRBV20-1|NA|TRBJ1-5
CSARTDSNQPQHF
TGCAGTGCTAGGACAGATAGCAATCAGCCCCAGCATTTT
>TRBD1|TRBV28|NA|TRBJ2-4
CASRWDREGHIQYF
TGTGCCAGCAGGTGGGACAGGGAGGGTCACATTCAGTACTTC
>NA|TRBV7-6|few|TRBJ2-7
CASSPHQNSYEQYF
TGTGCCAGCAGCCCACATCAAAACAGCTACGAGCAGTACTTC
>TRBD1|TRBV18|NA|TRBJ2-7
CASSPGQGIGEQYF
TGTGCCAGCTCTCCGGGACAGGGGATTGGGGAGCAGTACTTC
>NA|TRBV6-5|NA|TRBJ1-6
CASSYKGTPLHF
TGTGCCAGCAGTTACAAGGGAACACCCCTCCACTTT
>TRBD2|TRBV28|NA|TRBJ2-7
CASSSFLGGGSLYF
TGTGCCAGCAGTTCATTCCTTGGCGGGGGGTCTCTTTACTTC
>NA|TRBV20-1|NA|TRBJ2-7
CSASLQISYEQYF
TGCAGTGCTAGTTTACAGATCTCCTACGAGCAGTACTTC
>TRBD2|TRBV12-5|NA|TRBJ2-1
CASGLFSGQDEQFF
TGTGCTAGTGGTTTGTTTAGCGGGCAGGATGAGCAGTTCTTC
>TRBD1|TRBV28|few|TRBJ2-5
CASSSGQVLQETQYF
TGTGCCAGCAGCTCGGGACAGGTGCTTCAAGAGACCCAGTACTTC
>NA|TRBV11-2|few|TRBJ2-1
CASSLGVRRPVVQFF
TGTGCCAGCAGCTTAGGGGTGAGACGGCCGGTGGTGCAGTTCTTC
>NA|TRBV11-1|NA|TRBJ2-7
CASGPRGRTGEQYF
TGTGCCAGCGGGCCGCGGGGTCGAACCGGCGAGCAGTACTTC
>TRBD2|TRBV28|NA|TRBJ2-1
CASSSTGGGYNEQFF
TGTGCCAGCAGTTCCACCGGGGGGGGCTACAATGAGCAGTTCTTC
>TRBD2|TRBV11-3|NA|TRBJ2-5
CASSFELAGVETQYF
TGTGCCAGCAGTTTTGAGTTAGCGGGGGTGGAGACCCAGTACTTC
>NA|TRBV15|NA|TRBJ2-3
CATSLRADTQYF
TGTGCCACCTCACTCCGCGCAGATACGCAGTATTTT
>NA|TRBV11-2|few|TRBJ1-5
CASSLRGMSNQPQHF
TGCGCCAGCAGCTTAAGGGGGATGAGCAATCAGCCCCAGCATTTT
>TRBD1|TRBV5-4|once|TRBJ2-4
CASSPPGQGERNIQYF
TGCGCCAGCAGCCCCCCGGGACAGGGGGAACGAAACATTCAGTACTTC
>NA|TRBV28|NA|TRBJ1-4
CASNRDNEKLFF
TGTGCCAGCAACAGGGACAATGAAAAACTGTTTTTT
>NA|TRBV28|NA|TRBJ2-1
CASSQTGHEQFF
TGTGCCAGCAGTCAAACGGGCCATGAGCAGTTCTTC
>TRBD2|TRBV25-1|NA|TRBJ2-7
CASSPTSAGTYEQYF
TGTGCCAGCAGCCCGACTAGCGCGGGAACCTACGAGCAGTACTTC
>NA|TRBV12-3/TRBV12-4|NA|TRBJ1-2
CATRRQRPYGYTF
TGTGCCACCCGAAGACAGAGACCCTATGGCTACACCTTC
>NA|TRBV14|once|TRBJ2-6
CASSHPASGANVLTF
TGTGCCAGCAGCCACCCCGCCTCTGGGGCCAACGTCCTGACTTTC
>NA|TRBV29-1|few|TRBJ1-3
CSAAGTRSGNTIYF
TGCAGCGCCGCAGGGACCCGCTCTGGAAACACCATATATTTT
>NA|TRBV27|NA|TRBJ2-3
CASTSSDTQYF
TGTGCCAGCACCTCCTCAGATACGCAGTATTTT
>TRBD1|TRBV20-1|NA|TRBJ1-1
CSAGTGTGVRTEAFF
TGCAGTGCGGGGACCGGGACAGGGGTAAGAACTGAGGCTTTCTTT
>NA|TRBV6-6|NA|TRBJ2-1
CASSSLTPMGQFF
TGTGCCAGCAGTTCGCTAACTCCAATGGGGCAGTTCTTC
>NA|TRBV28|few|TRBJ2-5
CASSPGDQETQYF
TGTGCCAGCAGTCCGGGTGACCAAGAGACCCAGTACTTC
>NA|TRBV29-1|NA|TRBJ1-2
CSVATGLRGYGYTF
TGCAGCGTTGCAACAGGGCTGAGGGGCTATGGCTACACCTTC
>TRBD2|TRBV10-3|NA|TRBJ2-7
CAISGTSNVYEQYF
TGTGCCATCAGTGGGACTAGCAACGTCTACGAGCAGTACTTC